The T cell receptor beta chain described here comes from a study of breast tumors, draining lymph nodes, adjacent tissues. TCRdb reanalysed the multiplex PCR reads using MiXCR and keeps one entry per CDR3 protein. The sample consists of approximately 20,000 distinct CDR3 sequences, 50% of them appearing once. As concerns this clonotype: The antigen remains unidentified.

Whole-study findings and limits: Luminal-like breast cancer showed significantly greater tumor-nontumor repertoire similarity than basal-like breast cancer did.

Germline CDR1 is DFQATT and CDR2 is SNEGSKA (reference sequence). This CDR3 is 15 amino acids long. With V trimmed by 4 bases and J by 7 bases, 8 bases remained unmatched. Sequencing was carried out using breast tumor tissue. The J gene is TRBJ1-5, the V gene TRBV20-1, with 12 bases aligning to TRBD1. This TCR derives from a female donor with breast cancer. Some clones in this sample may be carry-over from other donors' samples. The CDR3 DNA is TGCAGTGCTACGGAGGGACAGGGGGCGCGACAGCCCCAGCATTTT. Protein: CSATEGQGARQPQHF.